This T cell receptor beta chain was sequenced in a study of T cell changes during pregnancy in multiple sclerosis. The V segment lost 5 bases and the J segment 2 bases; nucleotides outside the gene matches: 11. This CDR3 spans 17 amino acids. Germline values: CDR1 MNHEY, CDR2 SMNVEV (reference sequence). This clone was recorded once. Repertoires were generated with immunoSEQ multiplex PCR, while TCRdb's copy carries only in-frame clones and drops some. The table records around 100,000 clones, approximately 90% of them present only once. V usage is TRBV27 and J usage is TRBJ2-1; TRBD2 agrees at 8 bases. The sequenced sample was peripheral blood, obtained after pregnancy. The TCR was taken from a female donor with multiple sclerosis, enrolled in a pregnancy study. CDR3 coding DNA: TGTGCCAGCAGTCCCCACGGGACTAGTCTCCCCTACAATGAGCAGTTCTTC. Protein product: CASSPHGTSLPYNEQFF.